These 20 T cell receptor beta chains were sequenced from one sample in a study of shared clonotypes between healthy human individuals (dated by TCRdb to the early 2020s). CD8 naive samples were obtained by positive selection for CCR7 among CD45RO-negative cells, yielding a CD45RA+CCR7+ population from which TemRA cells were excluded. Library method: the immunoSEQ multiplex PCR assay. The clones in this table, taken by TCRdb from immuneACCESS, are in-frame only. Not every clone is retained; where verified, under half of the shortfall comes from an unresolved V gene, and the cause of the rest is unknown. The sample table lists roughly 810,000 clones, around 96% of them with a count of one. The ten largest account for less than 0.25% of the sample. Sequencing was performed on naive CD8+ T cells sorted from blood. Taken with the paper, the label for cell subset or site translates to: CD45RA+CCR7+. These receptors came from a man between 25 and 39 years old in good health.

V usage is TRBV7-6 and J usage is TRBJ2-2; D call uncertain. The CDR3 consists of 15 residues. V lost 5 bases and J lost 4, with 14 bases in between. Germline-derived CDR1 and CDR2 are SGHVS and FNYEAQ. The CDR3, as DNA: TGTGCCAGCAGCGGAGACACAGCAGGCACCGGGGAGCTGTTTTTT. Its protein product is CASSGDTAGTGELFF. The variable domain in full, with the rest retrieved from reference TRBV7-6 and TRBJ2-2, is GAGVSQSPRYKVTKRGQDVALRCDPISGHVSLYWYRQALGQGPEFLTYFNYEAQQDKSGLPNDRFSAERPEGSISTLTIQRTEQRDSAMYRCASSGDTAGTGELFFGEGSRLTVL.

V is TRBV5-1 and J is TRBJ2-3, with 14 bases lining up with TRBD2. The CDR3 consists of 17 residues. Looked up from germline, CDR1 is SGHRS and CDR2 is YFSETQ. Trimming removed 3 bases from V and 4 bases from J; junction bases left unmatched: 7. The CDR3: CASSYEGLAGVPDTQYF. The DNA for the CDR3 is TGCGCCAGCAGCTACGAGGGACTAGCGGGAGTCCCAGATACGCAGTATTTT.

V gene TRBV7-9 combines with J gene TRBJ2-7; no definite D call. The length of the CDR3 is 13 residues. V lost 5 bases and J 2 bases, leaving 10 bases between the germline ends. The V gene's germline CDR1 is SEHNR and CDR2 FQNEAQ (reference sequence). The CDR3 is CASSLLGPYEQYF. The CDR3 bases are TGTGCCAGCAGCCTCCTTGGGCCCTACGAGCAGTACTTC.

Here the CDR3 reads CASSQEPGERQTEAFF. The CDR3 DNA sequence: TGCGCCAGCAGCCAAGAACCGGGGGAACGACAGACTGAAGCTTTCTTT. This chain uses TRBV4-1 with TRBJ1-1; D possibly corresponds to TRBD1 (5 bases). V was clipped by 0 bases and J by 5 bases, with 16 bases between them. The CDR3 runs 16 residues. Germline V gene lookup returns CDR1 MGHRA and CDR2 YSYEKL.

The table lists this clone with a few counts. This chain uses TRBV6-8 with TRBJ2-7; tentative D call: TRBD2 (6 bases). The CDR3 has 16 residues. Trimming removed 9 bases at V and 3 bases at J, with 24 bases between. Germline V gives CDR1 MNHGY, CDR2 SAAAGT. CDR3 DNA: TGTGCCAGGAAGCAGGGTGTCGGGAGAGAATTCTACGAGCAGTACTTC. This codes for CARKQGVGREFYEQYF.

This CDR3 reads CASSLEDTFPEQYF. For the CDR3, the DNA is TGCGCCAGCAGCTTGGAGGATACGTTCCCCGAGCAGTACTTC. V and J are TRBV5-1 and TRBJ2-7; D not resolved. The CDR3 totals 14 residues. Trimming removed 0 bases at V and 6 bases at J, with 13 bases between. Germline CDR1 SGHRS, CDR2 YFSETQ.

The genes are TRBV7-6 and TRBJ2-5; D ambiguous. CDR3 length: 15 amino acids. CDR1 SGHVS and CDR2 FNYEAQ come from the germline V gene. Trimming left V 3 bases short and J 0 bases short, with 11 bases between. The CDR3 nucleotides are TGTGCCAGCAGCTTGAGTAGGATGTACCAAGAGACCCAGTACTTC. Translating gives CASSLSRMYQETQYF.

The chain uses TRBV5-8 and TRBJ2-1, with D tentatively TRBD2 (5 bases). The CDR3 loop spans 11 amino acids. Trimming removed 4 bases at V and 8 bases at J, with 7 bases between. CDR1 SGHTS and CDR2 YDEGEE come from the germline V gene. The CDR3: CASSGGHEQFF. The CDR3 DNA reads TGTGCCAGCAGCGGAGGTCATGAGCAGTTCTTC.

The rearrangement links TRBV18 to TRBJ2-1; the D is unclear. Between the trimmed V and J ends, which lost 0 bases and 5 bases, there was a span of 2 bases. Looked up from germline, CDR1 is KGHSH and CDR2 is LQKENI. The CDR3 consists of 12 residues. CDR3: CASSPPNNEQFF. Written as DNA, the CDR3 is TGTGCCAGCTCACCACCGAACAATGAGCAGTTCTTC.

The genes are TRBV7-2 and TRBJ1-5; 9 bases align to TRBD1. The CDR3 loop spans 16 amino acids. CDR1 and CDR2 from the germline V gene are SGHTA and FQGNSA. The V and J ends lost 4 bases and 2 bases, in that order; junction bases with no gene match: 6. The CDR3 bases are TGTGCCAGCAGCTCAAACAGGGGGCCTCGCAATCAGCCCCAGCATTTT. Its translation is CASSSNRGPRNQPQHF.

The chain recombines TRBV30 with TRBJ1-3, with D hard to call. V lost 2 bases, J lost 5 bases, and 7 bases lay in between. CDR3 size: 12 residues. In germline, CDR1 is GTSNPN, CDR2 SVGIG (reference sequence). The chain's CDR3 is CAWSNDRNTIYF. Here the CDR3 DNA reads TGTGCCTGGAGTAACGACCGAAACACCATATATTTT. The variable domain in full, with the rest retrieved from reference TRBV30 and TRBJ1-3, is SQTIHQWPATLVQPVGSPLSLECTVEGTSNPNLYWYRQAAGRGLQLLFYSVGIGQISSEVPQNLSASRPQDRQFILSSKKLLLSDSGFYLCAWSNDRNTIYFGEGSWLTVV.

This chain joins TRBV7-9 and TRBJ2-7; 9 nucleotides match TRBD1. Per germline, CDR1 SEHNR and CDR2 FQNEAQ (reference sequence). The CDR3 is made up of 14 amino acids. V lost 5 bases and J lost 2; bases outside the gene matches: 4. CDR3 residues: CASSGQGTAYEQYF. Here the CDR3 DNA reads TGTGCCAGCAGCGGACAGGGGACCGCCTACGAGCAGTACTTC.

In its sample, this clone was seen once. This chain connects TRBV11-2 to TRBJ1-1, with TRBD1 matching over 8 bases. This CDR3 comprises 14 residues. Germline V CDR1 and CDR2: SGHAT, FQNNGV. The J segment lost 6 bases and the V segment lost 4 bases, leaving 7 bases of the junction unmatched. This chain's CDR3 is CASSSNRGKAEAFF. The CDR3 nucleotides read TGTGCCAGCAGCTCAAACAGGGGGAAGGCTGAAGCTTTCTTT.

The chain employs TRBV6-4 and TRBJ2-1; TRBD2 matches 14 bases. The junction had 4 bases not matched to a gene; V was cut back by 4 bases and J by 8 bases. The CDR3 contains 15 residues. CDR1 and CDR2 from the germline V gene are MRHNA and SNTAGT. CDR3 sequence: CASSVGTSGSYEQFF. CDR3 DNA sequence: TGTGCCAGCAGTGTCGGGACTAGCGGGAGTTATGAGCAGTTCTTC.

The chain joins TRBV5-1 to TRBJ2-1, with 7 positions matching TRBD1. In germline, CDR1 is SGHRS, CDR2 YFSETQ. The V segment lost 4 bases and the J segment 5 bases; nucleotides outside the gene matches: 9. This CDR3 region has 15 residues. In DNA form, the CDR3 reads TGCGCCAGCAGCAACAGACAGGGAAGGAACAATGAGCAGTTCTTC. Encoded protein: CASSNRQGRNNEQFF. Combining the CDR3 with reference TRBV5-1 and TRBJ2-1 gives the whole variable domain KAGVTQTPRYLIKTRGQQVTLSCSPISGHRSVSWYQQTPGQGLQFLFEYFSETQRNKGNFPGRFSGRQFSNSRSEMNVSTLELGDSALYLCASSNRQGRNNEQFFGPGTRLTVL.

The sample holds one count of this clone. The V gene is TRBV2, the J gene TRBJ2-1; no clear D gene. The germline V gene encodes CDR1 SNHLY and CDR2 FYNNEI. V shed 6 bases and J shed 4 bases, with 4 bases lying between them. This CDR3 contains 11 residues. CDR3 DNA: TGTGCCAGCAGACGTTACAATGAGCAGTTCTTC. Residues: CASRRYNEQFF.

The chain uses TRBV27 and TRBJ2-7; possibly TRBD2 for D (6 bases). CDR3 length: 13 residues. V was clipped by 5 bases and J by 9 bases, with 17 bases between them. Germline assignment: CDR1 MNHEY and CDR2 SMNVEV (reference sequence). CDR3 nucleotide sequence: TGTGCCAGCAGTCCGGGACTTAGCCGCCGGCAGTACTTC. It specifies CASSPGLSRRQYF.

V and J are TRBV7-2 and TRBJ2-4; no clear D gene. The CDR3 sequence is 16 residues long. Germline V gene sequence: CDR1 SGHTA, CDR2 FQGNSA. With 7 bases removed from V and 9 bases from J, the gap between germline ends came to 25 bases. CDR3 sequence reads: CASTFTARTQGGIQYF. In DNA form, the CDR3 reads TGTGCCAGCACCTTTACTGCCAGGACCCAAGGCGGCATTCAGTACTTC.

CDR3 sequence reads: CASSEGSYNEQFF. The CDR3 region has the DNA TGTGCCAGCAGCGAGGGATCCTACAATGAGCAGTTCTTC. This chain uses TRBV7-9 with TRBJ2-1; maybe TRBD2 (5 bases). CDR1 SEHNR and CDR2 FQNEAQ come from the germline V gene (reference sequence). CDR3 length: 13 residues. The V gene lost 5 bases and the J gene lost 1 base, with 6 bases spanning the gap.

The rearrangement links TRBV4-3 to TRBJ2-1, with D tentatively TRBD1 (5 bases). CDR1 LGHNA and CDR2 YSLEER come from the germline V gene. V was shortened by 0 bases and J by 2 bases, with 8 bases between the two germline ends. The CDR3 runs to 15 residues. The DNA of the CDR3 is TGCGCCAGCAGCCAAGACCGACAGCCCTACAATGAGCAGTTCTTC. The encoded protein is CASSQDRQPYNEQFF.